Reported below is one TCR beta chain. This record belongs to a study of identifying expanded T cells in peripheral blood. Libraries were prepared by immunoSEQ multiplex PCR; TCRdb keeps only in-frame clonotypes and omits some of them. The sample yields 100,000 or so clones, roughly 87% seen once. This CDR3 spans 14 amino acids. Germline CDR1 reads MDHEN; CDR2 reads SYDVKM. V was pared by 3 bases and J by 4 bases, with 5 bases of the junction left unmatched. Sequenced: blood. The J gene is TRBJ1-2, the V gene TRBV28; 7 bases align to TRBD1. This TCR came from a person aged 18 to 70 in good health. CDR3 coding DNA: TGTGCCAGCAGTTTTCAACAGGGGCTCTATGGCTACACCTTC. It encodes CASSFQQGLYGYTF.